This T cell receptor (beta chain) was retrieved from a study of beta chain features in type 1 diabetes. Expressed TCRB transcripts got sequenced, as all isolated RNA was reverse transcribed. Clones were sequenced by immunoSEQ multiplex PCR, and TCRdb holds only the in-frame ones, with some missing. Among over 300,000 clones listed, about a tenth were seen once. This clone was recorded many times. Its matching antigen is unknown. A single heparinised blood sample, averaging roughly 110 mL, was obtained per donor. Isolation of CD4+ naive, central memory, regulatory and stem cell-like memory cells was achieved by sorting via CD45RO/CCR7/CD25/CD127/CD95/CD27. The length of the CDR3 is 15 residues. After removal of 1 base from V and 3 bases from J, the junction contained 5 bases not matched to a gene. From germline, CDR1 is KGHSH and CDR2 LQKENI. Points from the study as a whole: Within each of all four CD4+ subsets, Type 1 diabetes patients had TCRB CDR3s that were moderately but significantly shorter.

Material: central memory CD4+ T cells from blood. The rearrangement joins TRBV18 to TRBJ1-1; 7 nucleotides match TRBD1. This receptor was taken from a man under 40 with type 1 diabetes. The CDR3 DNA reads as TGTGCCAGCTCACCACAAGGGGGCGCGGACACTGAAGCTTTCTTT. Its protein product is CASSPQGGADTEAFF.